The 9 T cell receptor beta chains given below trace back to one sample, sequenced in a study of blood T cell repertoires in COVID-19 (dated by TCRdb to between 2020 and 2021). Preparation of the library involved the immunoSEQ multiplex PCR assay. Here the immuneACCESS table is served through TCRdb, limited to in-frame sequences with V and J called. Missing clones are a known gap in these copies; in checked studies unresolved V genes cover under half, and the rest lacks a known reason. A total of under 150,000 clones appear in this sample, approximately 89% of them only once. The top ten clonotypes cover more than 25% of the sample. Material: peripheral blood. The source of these receptors is a human donor in a cohort sampled during active COVID-19.

The CDR3 region has the DNA TGTGCCACCAGCATGGGGGGAAGGGGGCGCCGGGAGACCCAGTACTTC. Protein: CATSMGGRGRRETQYF. The genes are TRBV15 and TRBJ2-5; D possibly corresponds to TRBD1 (7 bases). Germline CDR1 and CDR2: LNHNV and YYDKDF (reference sequence). This CDR3 is 16 amino acids long. Trimming took off 4 bases at V and 5 bases at J, with 20 bases between the two ends.

This clone was picked up one time. The J gene is TRBJ2-4, the V gene TRBV5-7; TRBD1 agrees at 8 bases. TRBV5-7 carries the ORF label, with uncertain function. Trimming cost V 1 base and J 7 bases; bases outside gene matches: 10. This CDR3 has 16 amino acids. The CDR3 loop is CASSLKGQGSVNIQYF. The CDR3, as DNA: TGTGCCAGCAGCTTGAAAGGACAGGGAAGTGTGAACATTCAGTACTTC.

J is TRBJ1-3 and V is TRBV3-1 (or the pseudogene TRBV3-2); TRBD1 is a possible D gene (5 bases). The CDR3 totals 16 residues. Trimming left V 0 bases short and J 6 bases short, with 15 bases between. CDR1 and CDR2 from the germline V gene are LGHDT and YNNKEL (reference sequence). The CDR3 here is CASSQEFGAGINTIYF. Written as DNA, the CDR3 is TGTGCCAGCAGCCAAGAATTTGGGGCAGGGATAAACACCATATATTTT.

This chain uses TRBV15 with TRBJ2-3, with a tentative D call TRBD2 (8 bases). The CDR3 sequence is 16 residues long. With 0 bases removed from V and 1 base from J, the gap between germline ends came to 11 bases. Germline lookup yields CDR1 LNHNV and CDR2 YYDKDF (reference sequence). The CDR3 sequence is CATSRDGRGRTDTQYF. The CDR3 DNA reads as TGTGCCACCAGCAGAGACGGGAGGGGGCGCACAGATACGCAGTATTTT.

The gene calls are TRBV2 and TRBJ1-2; a possible D gene is TRBD1 (5 bases). The CDR3 length is 11 residues. V lost 5 bases, J lost 8 bases, and 9 bases lay in between. Germline V gene data show CDR1 as SNHLY and CDR2 as FYNNEI. The CDR3 coding sequence is TGTGCCAGCAGTAGGGGCAGGGGCTACACCTTC. Translating it yields CASSRGRGYTF. The full variable domain, rest sourced from reference TRBV2 and TRBJ1-2, is EPEVTQTPSHQVTQMGQEVILRCVPISNHLYFYWYRQILGQKVEFLVSFYNNEISEKSEIFDDQFSVERPDGSNFTLKIRSTKLEDSAMYFCASSRGRGYTFGSGTRLTVV.

The chain recombines TRBV5-4 with TRBJ2-5; possible D gene TRBD1, 5 bases. The CDR3 length is 13 residues. Per germline, CDR1 SGHNT and CDR2 YYREEE (reference sequence). V lost 1 base, J lost 5 bases, and 9 bases lay in between. CDR3 bases: TGTGCCAGCAGCTTGTTTGGGGCTGAGACCCAGTACTTC. Amino acid sequence: CASSLFGAETQYF.

This rearrangement joins TRBV3-1 (or the pseudogene TRBV3-2) to TRBJ2-4; perhaps TRBD1 as D (7 bases). Trimming removed 2 bases from V and 0 bases from J, with 11 bases in between. Germline V gives CDR1 LGHDT, CDR2 YNNKEL (reference sequence). The CDR3 totals 16 residues. The CDR3 sequence: CASSQRQGGAKNIQYF. The CDR3, as DNA: TGTGCCAGCAGCCAAAGGCAGGGGGGAGCCAAAAACATTCAGTACTTC.

This clone was observed a single time. J is TRBJ2-5 and V is TRBV15; 13 bases fit TRBD2. Germline CDR1 is LNHNV and CDR2 is YYDKDF (reference sequence). J lost 2 bases, V lost 0 bases, and 3 bases had no gene match. The CDR3 contains 17 residues. The chain's CDR3 is CATSRDRTSGGQETQYF. The CDR3 DNA reads TGTGCCACCAGCAGAGATAGGACTAGCGGGGGTCAAGAGACCCAGTACTTC.

This clone was observed a handful of times. This chain links TRBV9 with TRBJ1-5; 8 bases are shared with TRBD1. J gave up 9 bases and V 3 bases, and 5 bases lay outside the gene matches. The CDR3 runs to 13 residues. CDR1 is SGDLS, CDR2 YYNGEE, per germline. The CDR3 coding sequence is TGTGCCAGCAGCGCAGGGGGCGATCGGCCCCAGCATTTT. Translation gives CASSAGGDRPQHF.